What follows is one T cell receptor (beta chain) and its context. Sequencing was performed with immunoSEQ multiplex PCR; in TCRdb, only in-frame clones are kept and a portion is missing. The sample includes 250,000 or so clones, 70% to 90% of them seen just once. The sample originates from a study of blood T cell repertoires in COVID-19. The CDR3 runs to 15 residues. The germline V gene has CDR1 ENHRY and CDR2 SYGVKD. Between the trimmed V and J ends, which lost 3 bases and 3 bases, there was a span of 13 bases. This TCR was recovered from a woman aged 45-65 years who had recovered from COVID-19. This chain joins TRBV10-3 and TRBJ2-3; tentative D call: TRBD2 (6 bases). The sequenced sample was PBMCs or T cells enriched from blood (not recorded which). The CDR3 DNA reads as TGTGCCATCAGTGAATGGAGGGTAGGGACAGATACGCAGTATTTT. It codes for CAISEWRVGTDTQYF.